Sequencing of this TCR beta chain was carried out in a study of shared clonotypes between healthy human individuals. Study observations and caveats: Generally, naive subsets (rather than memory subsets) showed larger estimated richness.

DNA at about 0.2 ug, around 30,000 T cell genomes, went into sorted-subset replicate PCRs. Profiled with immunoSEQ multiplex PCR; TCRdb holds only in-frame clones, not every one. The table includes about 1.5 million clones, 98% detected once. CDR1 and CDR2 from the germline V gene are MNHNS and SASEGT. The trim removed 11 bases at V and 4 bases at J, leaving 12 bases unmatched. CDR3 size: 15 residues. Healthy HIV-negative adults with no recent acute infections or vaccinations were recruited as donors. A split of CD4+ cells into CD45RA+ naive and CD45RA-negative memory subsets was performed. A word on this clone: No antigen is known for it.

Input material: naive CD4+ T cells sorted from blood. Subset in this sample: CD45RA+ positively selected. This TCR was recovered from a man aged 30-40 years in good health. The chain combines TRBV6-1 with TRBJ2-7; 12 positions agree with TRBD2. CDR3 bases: TGTGCCCACGGGACTAGCGGGTCTCATTCTTACGAGCAGTACTTC. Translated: CAHGTSGSHSYEQYF.